This passage covers 11 T cell receptor beta chains from one sample sequenced in a study of T cell repertoires in cytomegalovirus infection (dated by TCRdb to about 2019). Reads for this sample came from an Illumina HiSeq 1500. TCRdb itself trimmed the public reads at Q25 with fastp, ran MiXCR and retained productive beta chains. Under each unique CDR3 protein, matching rows form one entry showing the most common genes and DNA. In all, the sample holds 180,000 or so distinct CDR3 sequences, and about 17% of those were seen once. 20% to 25% of the sample is in the top ten clones. Material for sequencing was CD8+ T cells from PBMCs. The receptors were sampled from a human donor in good health (CMV status not recorded). Some clones in this sample may be carry-over from other donors' samples.

This chain joins TRBV7-4 and TRBJ2-7, with unresolved D. CDR1 SGHVT and CDR2 SQSDAQ come from the germline V gene. V was clipped by 2 bases and J by 0 bases, with 8 bases between them. The CDR3 runs 14 residues. The CDR3 reads CASSLQQSSYEQYF. The DNA for the CDR3 is TGTGCCAGCAGCTTACAACAGAGCTCCTACGAGCAGTACTTC. The complete variable domain, with remaining parts taken from reference TRBV7-4 and TRBJ2-7, reads GAGVSQSPRYKVAKRGRDVALRCDSISGHVTLYWYRQTLGQGSEVLTYSQSDAQRDKSGRPSGRFSAERPERSVSTLKIQRTEQGDSAVYLCASSLQQSSYEQYFGPGTRLTVT.

This clonotype was counted only a few times. The chain employs TRBV7-2 and TRBJ1-5; no clear D gene. This CDR3 has 14 amino acids. Germline V gene lookup returns CDR1 SGHTA and CDR2 FQGNSA. The V end lost 1 base, the J end lost 6 bases, and 10 bases lay between the germline ends. The CDR3 protein is CASSLGLSGQPQHF. The CDR3 coding sequence is TGTGCCAGCAGCTTAGGACTCTCGGGTCAGCCCCAGCATTTT.

This clonotype was seen ten or more times. The chain recombines TRBV7-8 with TRBJ1-1; D perhaps matches TRBD1 (5 bases). In germline, CDR1 is SGHVS, CDR2 FQNEAQ. V was clipped by 2 bases and J by 5 bases, with 15 bases between them. The CDR3 contains 15 residues. The CDR3 DNA is TGTGCCAGCAGCTTACAGTCCAGGGTGGTGACTGAAGCTTTCTTT. It is translated as CASSLQSRVVTEAFF.

V and J are TRBV2 and TRBJ1-2, with 9 nucleotides matching TRBD1. The CDR3 contains 14 residues. Germline CDR1 and CDR2: SNHLY and FYNNEI. V shed 3 bases and J 4 bases; nucleotides not matched to a gene: 3. CDR3 sequence: CASSETGGVYGYTF. CDR3 sequence (DNA): TGTGCCAGCAGTGAGACAGGGGGAGTCTATGGCTACACCTTC.

J is TRBJ1-2 and V is TRBV14, with D perhaps matching TRBD1 (6 bases). With 4 bases removed from V and 4 bases from J, the gap between germline ends came to 7 bases. Germline V gene sequence: CDR1 SGHDN, CDR2 FVKESK. The CDR3 contains 12 residues. CDR3 sequence: CASSPTGYGYTF. The CDR3, as DNA: TGTGCCAGCAGCCCGACAGGCTATGGCTACACCTTC.

CDR3 sequence (DNA): TGTGCCAGTAGTAACCCGGGGAGTGAGCAGTTCTTC. Protein product: CASSNPGSEQFF. J is TRBJ2-1 and V is TRBV19; TRBD2 is a possible D gene (5 bases). V lost 4 bases, J lost 9 bases, and 10 bases lay in between. Germline V gene lookup returns CDR1 LNHDA and CDR2 SQIVND (reference sequence). The CDR3 length is 12 residues. Looking up the rest from reference TRBV19 and TRBJ2-1 gives the full variable domain: DGGITQSPKYLFRKEGQNVTLSCEQNLNHDAMYWYRQDPGQGLRLIYYSQIVNDFQKGDIAEGYSVSREKKESFPLTVTSAQKNPTAFYLCASSNPGSEQFFGPGTRLTVL.

This chain joins TRBV28 and TRBJ1-5; 7 positions match TRBD1. Germline V gene sequence: CDR1 MDHEN, CDR2 SYDVKM. The length of the CDR3 is 16 residues. With V trimmed by 4 bases and J by 2 bases, 8 bases remained unmatched. In DNA form, the CDR3 reads TGTGCCAGCAGTTCAAGACAGGGATGGGGCAATCAGCCCCAGCATTTT. The encoded protein is CASSSRQGWGNQPQHF. The whole variable domain, remainder taken from reference TRBV28 and TRBJ1-5, is DVKVTQSSRYLVKRTGEKVFLECVQDMDHENMFWYRQDPGLGLRLIYFSYDVKMKEKGDIPEGYSVSREKKERFSLILESASTNQTSMYLCASSSRQGWGNQPQHFGDGTRLSIL.

This sequence joins TRBV27 and TRBJ1-1; D is uncertain. The germline CDR1 and CDR2 sequences are MNHEY and SMNVEV (reference sequence). V lost 0 bases, J lost 5 bases, and 13 bases lay in between. This CDR3 comprises 15 residues. CDR3 sequence: CASSLSTGWRTEAFF. The CDR3 nucleotides read TGTGCCAGCAGTTTATCGACCGGGTGGCGGACTGAAGCTTTCTTT.

The CDR3 sequence is CASSLLRRSNYGYTF. CDR3 DNA: TGTGCCAGCAGCTTACTCAGGCGATCTAACTATGGCTACACCTTC. The chain combines TRBV7-9 with TRBJ1-2; D unresolved. The length of the CDR3 is 15 residues. The V gene's germline CDR1 is SEHNR and CDR2 FQNEAQ (reference sequence). V was pared by 2 bases and J by 0 bases, with 10 bases between.

A few counts support this clonotype. The chain carries TRBV5-1 and TRBJ2-7; TRBD1 matches 7 bases. In germline, CDR1 is SGHRS, CDR2 YFSETQ. The CDR3 covers 15 residues. V was clipped by 1 base and J by 2 bases; unmatched bases: 6. DNA for the CDR3: TGCGCCAGCAGCTTGTTCGGGACAGTACCCTACGAGCAGTACTTC. Amino acids: CASSLFGTVPYEQYF.

This clonotype showed up just a few times. CDR3 loop: CASSYSSTGRVSRDIQYF. The CDR3 coding sequence is TGTGCCAGCAGTTACTCGAGTACAGGGCGGGTCAGTCGGGACATTCAGTACTTC. The chain employs TRBV6-6 and TRBJ2-4, with D possibly matching TRBD1 (6 bases). This CDR3 has 18 residues. Germline CDR1 and CDR2: MNHNY and SVGAGI (reference sequence). Trimming left V 0 bases short and J 8 bases short, with 23 bases between.